The 7 T cell receptor beta chains in this list originate from one sample, sequenced in a study of shared clonotypes between healthy human individuals. The assay was immunoSEQ multiplex PCR, and TCRdb's table has in-frame clones only and misses some. The profile shows around 1,100,000 clones, approximately 80% of them singletons. The sequenced material came from memory CD4+ T cells from PBMCs. Stated subset: CD45RA-negative fraction. The receptors derive from a young man in good health. Some clones in this sample may be carry-over from other donors' samples.

The rearrangement links TRBV29-1 to TRBJ2-1; TRBD2 matches at 8 bases. CDR1 and CDR2 from the germline V gene are SQVTM and ANQGSEA. The CDR3 contains 16 residues. CDR3 protein: CSGEGLLAERCYEQFF. The CDR3, as DNA: TGCAGTGGGGAGGGGCTACTAGCGGAGAGGTGCTATGAGCAGTTCTTC.

The CDR3 reads CASSDQREQFF. The CDR3 nucleotides read TGTGCCAGCAGTGATCAGCGGGAGCAGTTCTTC. The chain employs TRBV6-1 and TRBJ2-1; TRBD2 might be the D (5 bases). This CDR3 region has 11 residues. The germline V gene encodes CDR1 MNHNS and CDR2 SASEGT. The V end lost 3 bases, the J end lost 10 bases, and 7 bases lay between the germline ends.

In regard to this clone: At the DNA level, this CDR3 is encoded by other sequences in the same sample as well. The J gene is TRBJ1-1, the V gene TRBV18; a possible D gene is TRBD1 (5 bases). The ends were cut back, 3 bases at V and 1 base at J, with 6 bases in the middle. Germline assignment: CDR1 KGHSH and CDR2 LQKENI. The CDR3 length is 13 residues. CDR3: CASSPRENTEAFF. In nucleotides, the CDR3 is TGTGCCAGCTCACCCAGGGAGAACACTGAAGCTTTCTTT.

J is TRBJ1-1 and V is TRBV5-5; D gene uncertain. Looked up from germline, CDR1 is SGHKS and CDR2 is YYEKEE (reference sequence). This CDR3 is built from 14 residues. Trimming pared 0 bases from V and 6 bases from J, leaving 12 bases between. CDR3 residues: CASSLGTRLSEAFF. The CDR3 DNA follows: TGTGCCAGCAGCTTGGGCACCCGGTTATCTGAAGCTTTCTTT.

The rearrangement links TRBV5-1 to TRBJ2-1; 8 bases are shared with TRBD2. The CDR3 covers 16 residues. Germline V CDR1 and CDR2: SGHRS, YFSETQ. The V segment lost 0 bases and the J segment 8 bases; nucleotides outside the gene matches: 10. The CDR3 sequence is CASSLVDGRAVYEQFF. The CDR3 DNA is TGCGCCAGCAGCTTGGTTGACGGGAGGGCGGTCTATGAGCAGTTCTTC.

In the case of this clone: The same CDR3 can be traced to other DNA sequences in this sample. The chain employs TRBV5-4 and TRBJ2-5; 8 bases are shared with TRBD1. The CDR3 runs 14 residues. J was trimmed by 5 bases and V by 0 bases; bases with no gene match: 3. Germline V CDR1 and CDR2: SGHNT, YYREEE (reference sequence). CDR3 loop: CASSLAGGQETQYF. The CDR3 nucleotides are TGTGCCAGCAGCTTGGCAGGGGGCCAGGAGACCCAGTACTTC.

Only a few counts were recorded for this clone. CDR3 region: CASSLGTSGTQETQYF. Written as DNA, the CDR3 is TGCGCCAGCAGCTTGGGGACTAGCGGGACGCAAGAGACCCAGTACTTC. The chain links TRBV5-1 to TRBJ2-5; the match to TRBD2 covers 12 bases. The CDR3 has 16 amino acids. The V gene's germline CDR1 is SGHRS and CDR2 YFSETQ. V trimming: 0 bases; J trimming: 2 bases; junction bases outside the gene matches: 2.